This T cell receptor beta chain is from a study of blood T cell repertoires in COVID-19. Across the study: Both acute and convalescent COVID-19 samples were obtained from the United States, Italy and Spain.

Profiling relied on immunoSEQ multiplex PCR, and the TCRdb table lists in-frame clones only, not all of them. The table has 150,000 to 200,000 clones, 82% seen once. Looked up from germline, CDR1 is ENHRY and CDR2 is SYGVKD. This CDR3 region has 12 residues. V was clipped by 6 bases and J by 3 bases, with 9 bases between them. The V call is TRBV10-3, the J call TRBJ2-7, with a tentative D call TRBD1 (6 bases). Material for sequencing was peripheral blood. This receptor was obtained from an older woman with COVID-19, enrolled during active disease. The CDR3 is CAISLQGYEQYV. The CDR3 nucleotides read TGTGCCATCAGCCTACAGGGCTACGAGCAGTACGTC.